This TCR beta chain emerged from a study of blood T cell repertoires in COVID-19 (dated by TCRdb to about 2020). At the level of the whole study: Samples from collaborators originated in the United States, Italy and Spain and spanned both the acute and convalescent phases of COVID-19. The prospective study material was composed of cDNA or gDNA derived from T cells, B-cell-depleted T cells, or PBMCs. The repertoires were made available in a free public database intended to serve as a resource for research on the immune response to SARS-CoV-2. A de-identified subject ID, COVID-19 status, age in years and sex were almost always included in the sample metadata. Subjects who had been exposed to COVID-19, were actively infected with it, or had recovered from it provided the deeply sampled blood TCRbeta repertoires that made up the dataset. Samples came from the ongoing ImmuneRACE study (first 160 participants) plus 1,254 subjects from 6 global collaborators. Where HLA class I and class II types were available, the types were taken from metadata supplied by the sample provider, not from assay-based typing.

With regard to this clone: The antigen it recognizes is unknown. Nothing much larger sits one base from this clone, and base qualities are not available.

Participants in the prospective study were enrolled through a virtual design, were aged about 18 to 90 years, and lived in roughly 26 United States geographic areas. Cohort assignment in the prospective study relied on participant-reported clinical history from a screening survey and a study questionnaire. Recovered participants in ImmuneRACE Cohort 3 were defined by two consecutive negative NP/OP PCR tests, clearance by a healthcare professional, or resolution of symptoms. In the prospective study, whole blood, serum and a nasopharyngeal or oropharyngeal swab were collected from each participant by mobile phlebotomists. Prospective study participants could optionally give additional blood draws and questionnaires over an approximately two-month period. Prospective study blood samples were shipped either frozen or at room temperature before DNA extraction. Here is what the overall study found, with its caveats: Clinical and demographic metadata were provided uncurated, with the amount varying by source and participant.

TCRbeta CDR3 regions were amplified from genomic DNA using the immunoSEQ Assay, a bias-controlled multiplex PCR. The authors processed their data as follows. The number of nucleated cells in each sample was estimated from the amplification of reference gene primers within the assay. To quantify the absolute abundance of each unique TCRbeta CDR3 rearrangement, sequence reads were collapsed and filtered. For each sample, productive Simpson clonality was calculated as the square root of Simpson's diversity index over productive rearrangements. TCRdb stores this immuneACCESS table with in-frame sequences only. Part of the clones is absent; in the studies checked, under half of the shortfall reflects unresolved V genes, and no reason is known for the rest. That table gives V, J and clone size, and the DNA gave D and trimming. The sample data list fewer than 400,000 clones, and around 86% of these were observed just once. Around 4.6% of the sample is in the top ten clones.

Sequenced sample: PBMCs or T cells enriched from blood (not recorded which). This clonotype was sampled from a man between 25 and 39 years old who had recovered from COVID-19.

The CDR3 loop reads CASSPPSSTDTQYF. The bases are TGTGCCAGCTCACCACCGTCAAGCACAGATACGCAGTATTTT. The sequence is built from TRBV18 and TRBJ2-3; the D gene assignment is ambiguous. CDR1 is given as KGHSH and CDR2 as LQKENI, both from the germline V gene. V and J are truncated by 0 bases and 0 bases respectively, leaving an intervening sequence of 4 bases. The CDR3 goes from the cysteine to the phenylalanine over 14 residues. Only CDR3 DNA remains: 42 bases, in frame from the first base.